This T cell receptor beta chain derives from a study of CD8 T cells in ankylosing spondylitis. Study-level results: Earlier studies detected some motif variants in reactive arthritis synovial fluid and blood. The authors reported significant enrichment of disease-linked clones in matched ankylosing spondylitis synovial fluid. Characteristic, it appeared, of ankylosing spondylitis blood was a TCR beta motif of seven or eight highly homologous variants.

This clonotype has at least ten counts. The antigen remains undetermined. Libraries of TCR beta came from quantitative 5'-RACE with molecular barcodes. TCRdb passed the 5' RACE reads through MiXCR, listing each CDR3 protein once. The table shows hundreds of thousands of distinct CDR3 sequences, with approximately 9% occurring only once. Germline V CDR1 and CDR2: SGHTA, FQGNSA. V was shortened by 3 bases and J by 2 bases, with 13 bases between the two germline ends. The length of the CDR3 is 16 residues. The rearrangement links TRBV7-2 to TRBJ2-2; D may be TRBD1 (6 bases). The specimen sequenced was blood, either unsorted or a sorted T cell fraction (not recorded which). The sequence was obtained from a male donor with ankylosing spondylitis or in good health (not recorded which). In nucleotides, the CDR3 is TGTGCCAGCAGCTTCAGGGGTGTTGTAAACACCGGGGAGCTGTTTTTT. Translating it yields CASSFRGVVNTGELFF.